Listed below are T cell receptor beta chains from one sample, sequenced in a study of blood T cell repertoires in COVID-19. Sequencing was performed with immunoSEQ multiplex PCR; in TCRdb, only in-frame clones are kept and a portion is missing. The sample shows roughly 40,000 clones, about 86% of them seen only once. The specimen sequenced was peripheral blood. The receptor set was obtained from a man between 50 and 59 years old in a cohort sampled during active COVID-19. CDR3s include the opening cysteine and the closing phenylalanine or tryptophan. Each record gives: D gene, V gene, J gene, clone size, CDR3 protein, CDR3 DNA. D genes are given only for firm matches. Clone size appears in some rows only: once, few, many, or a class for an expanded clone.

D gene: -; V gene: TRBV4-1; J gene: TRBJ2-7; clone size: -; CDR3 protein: CASSQDWSARWEQYF; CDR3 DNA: TGCGCCAGCAGCCAAGATTGGTCTGCTAGGTGGGAGCAGTACTTC
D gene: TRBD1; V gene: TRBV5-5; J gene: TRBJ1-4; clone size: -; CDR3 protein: CASSSLTGTTNEKLFF; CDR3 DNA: TGTGCCAGCAGCTCGCTGACAGGGACAACTAATGAAAAACTGTTTTTT
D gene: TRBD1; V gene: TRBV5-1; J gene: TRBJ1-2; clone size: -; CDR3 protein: CASSWELTGTYGYTF; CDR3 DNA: TGCGCCAGCAGCTGGGAACTGACAGGGACCTATGGCTACACCTTC
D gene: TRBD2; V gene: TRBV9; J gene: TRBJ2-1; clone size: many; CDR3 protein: CASSLKRTSGGNEQFF; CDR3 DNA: TGTGCCAGCAGCCTAAAGAGGACTAGCGGGGGTAATGAGCAGTTCTTC
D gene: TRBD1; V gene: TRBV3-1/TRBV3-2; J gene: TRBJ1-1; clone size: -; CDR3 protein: CASRFGTGQNTEAFF; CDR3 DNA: TGTGCCAGCAGGTTCGGGACAGGGCAGAACACTGAAGCTTTCTTT
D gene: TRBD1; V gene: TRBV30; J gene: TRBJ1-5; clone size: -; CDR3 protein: CALLDRGVQPQHF; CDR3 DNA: TGTGCCTTGTTGGACAGGGGCGTTCAGCCCCAGCATTTT
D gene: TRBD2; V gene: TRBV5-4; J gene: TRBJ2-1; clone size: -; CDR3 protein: CASSLRGGDEQFF; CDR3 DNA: TGTGCCAGCAGCTTGCGGGGGGGGGATGAGCAGTTCTTC
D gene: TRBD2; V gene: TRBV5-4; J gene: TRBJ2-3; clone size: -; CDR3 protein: CASYPPGLESVGTQYF; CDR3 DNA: TGTGCCAGCTATCCCCCCGGACTAGAGTCGGTCGGTACGCAGTATTTT
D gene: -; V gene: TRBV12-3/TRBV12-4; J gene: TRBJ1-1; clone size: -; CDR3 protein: CASSFGQANKAFF; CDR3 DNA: TGTGCCAGCAGTTTTGGGCAGGCTAATAAAGCTTTCTTT
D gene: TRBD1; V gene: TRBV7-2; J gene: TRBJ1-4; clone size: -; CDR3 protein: CASSLRGTGEEKLFF; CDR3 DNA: TGTGCCAGCAGCTTAAGGGGGACAGGGGAGGAAAAACTGTTTTTT
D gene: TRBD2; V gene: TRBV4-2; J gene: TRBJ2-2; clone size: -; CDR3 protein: CASSQVEPGPGGGELFF; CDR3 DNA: TGTGCCAGCAGCCAAGTAGAACCGGGGCCGGGGGGCGGGGAGCTGTTTTTT